This T cell receptor beta chain emerged from a study of early T cells in non-severe SARS-CoV-2 infection. This clonotype appeared a single time. With a much larger clone just one base away, this may be a read error. The CDR3 consists of 15 residues. V was clipped by 5 bases and J by 4 bases, with 18 bases between them. The germline V gene has CDR1 SGHAT and CDR2 FQNNGV. TCRdb used MiXCR to reprocess the 5' RACE reads, holding one entry per CDR3 protein. This repertoire shows 90,000 to 120,000 distinct CDR3 sequences, roughly 10% found once; its top ten account for about 7.6%. The sequenced sample was whole blood. The clonotype was recovered from an adult who was a healthcare worker with PCR-confirmed SARS-CoV-2 infection or an uninfected control (not recorded which). V usage is TRBV11-2 and J usage is TRBJ2-7; D is uncertain. Here the CDR3 DNA reads TGTGCCAGCAGCGAACCGACTGGCTCCCTGTACGAGCAGTACTTC. Encoded protein: CASSEPTGSLYEQYF.